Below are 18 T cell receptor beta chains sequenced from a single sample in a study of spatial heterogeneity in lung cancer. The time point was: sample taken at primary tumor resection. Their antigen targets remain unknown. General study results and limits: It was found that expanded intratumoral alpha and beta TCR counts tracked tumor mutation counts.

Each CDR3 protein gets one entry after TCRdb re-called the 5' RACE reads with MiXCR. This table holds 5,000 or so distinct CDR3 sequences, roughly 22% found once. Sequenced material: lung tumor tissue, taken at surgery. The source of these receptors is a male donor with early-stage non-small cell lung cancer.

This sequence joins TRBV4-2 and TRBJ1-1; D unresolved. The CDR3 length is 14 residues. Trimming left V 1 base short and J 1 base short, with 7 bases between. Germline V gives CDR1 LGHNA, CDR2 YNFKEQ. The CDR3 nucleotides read TGTGCCAGCAGCCAAGGAGTTCGGAACACTGAAGCTTTCTTT. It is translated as CASSQGVRNTEAFF.

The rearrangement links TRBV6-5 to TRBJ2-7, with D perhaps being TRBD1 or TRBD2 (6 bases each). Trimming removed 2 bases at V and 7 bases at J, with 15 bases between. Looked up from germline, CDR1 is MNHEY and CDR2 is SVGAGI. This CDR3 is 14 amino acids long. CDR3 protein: CASSYAGSQGEQYF. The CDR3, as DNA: TGTGCCAGCAGTTACGCCGGGAGCCAGGGGGAGCAGTACTTC.

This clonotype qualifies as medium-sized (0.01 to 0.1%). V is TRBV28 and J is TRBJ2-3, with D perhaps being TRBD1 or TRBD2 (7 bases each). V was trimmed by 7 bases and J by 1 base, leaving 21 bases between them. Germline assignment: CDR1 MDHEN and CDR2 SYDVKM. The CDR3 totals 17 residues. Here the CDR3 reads CASNNWGEGARTDTQYF. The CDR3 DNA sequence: TGTGCCAGCAACAACTGGGGGGAGGGGGCTCGCACAGATACGCAGTATTTT.

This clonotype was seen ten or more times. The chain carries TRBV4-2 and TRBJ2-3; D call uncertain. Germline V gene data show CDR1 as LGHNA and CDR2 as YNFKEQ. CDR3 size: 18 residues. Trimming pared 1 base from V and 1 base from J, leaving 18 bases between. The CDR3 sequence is CASSQGRVGLGGTDTQYF. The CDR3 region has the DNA TGTGCCAGCAGCCAAGGAAGGGTTGGGCTAGGCGGCACAGATACGCAGTATTTT.

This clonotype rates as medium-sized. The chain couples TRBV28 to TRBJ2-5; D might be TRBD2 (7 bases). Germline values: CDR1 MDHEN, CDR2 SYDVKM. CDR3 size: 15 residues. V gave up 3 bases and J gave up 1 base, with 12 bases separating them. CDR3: CASSFRGAGQETQYF. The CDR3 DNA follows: TGTGCCAGCAGTTTCCGGGGGGCAGGCCAAGAGACCCAGTACTTC. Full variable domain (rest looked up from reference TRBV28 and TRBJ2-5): DVKVTQSSRYLVKRTGEKVFLECVQDMDHENMFWYRQDPGLGLRLIYFSYDVKMKEKGDIPEGYSVSREKKERFSLILESASTNQTSMYLCASSFRGAGQETQYFGPGTRLLVL.

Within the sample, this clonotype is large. CDR3 in DNA: TGTGCCAGCAGTTACTCGCCAGGGAGTGGCTACACCTTC. This translates into CASSYSPGSGYTF. This chain uses TRBV6-5 with TRBJ1-2, with D maybe TRBD1 (5 bases). The ends were cut back, 0 bases at V and 7 bases at J, with 9 bases in the middle. This CDR3 has 13 amino acids. Germline CDR1 MNHEY, CDR2 SVGAGI.

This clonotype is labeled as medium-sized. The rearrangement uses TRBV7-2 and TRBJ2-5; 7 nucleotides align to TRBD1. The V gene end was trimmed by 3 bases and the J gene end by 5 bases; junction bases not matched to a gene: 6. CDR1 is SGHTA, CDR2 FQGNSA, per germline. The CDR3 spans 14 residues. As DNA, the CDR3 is TGTGCCAGCAGCTTGAAGACAGGGCTCGAGACCCAGTACTTC. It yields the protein CASSLKTGLETQYF.

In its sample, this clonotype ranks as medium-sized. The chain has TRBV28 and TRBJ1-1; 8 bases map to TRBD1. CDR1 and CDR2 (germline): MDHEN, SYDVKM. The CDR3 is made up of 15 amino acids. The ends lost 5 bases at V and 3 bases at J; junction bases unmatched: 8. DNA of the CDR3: TGTGCCAGCAGTAGATTCAGGGGGCTCTACACTGAAGCTTTCTTT. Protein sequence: CASSRFRGLYTEAFF.

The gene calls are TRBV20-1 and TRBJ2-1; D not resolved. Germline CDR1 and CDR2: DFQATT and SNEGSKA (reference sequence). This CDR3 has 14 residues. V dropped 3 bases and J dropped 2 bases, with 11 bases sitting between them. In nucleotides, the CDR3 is TGCAGTGCTAGTTCTGAAGTTACCTACAATGAGCAGTTCTTC. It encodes CSASSEVTYNEQFF.

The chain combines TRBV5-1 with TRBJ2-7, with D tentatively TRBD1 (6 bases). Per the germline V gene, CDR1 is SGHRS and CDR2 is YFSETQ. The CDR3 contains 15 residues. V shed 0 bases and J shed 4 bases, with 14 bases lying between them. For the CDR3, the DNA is TGCGCCAGCAGCTTGGTAGGGACACGGAATTACGAGCAGTACTTC. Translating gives CASSLVGTRNYEQYF.

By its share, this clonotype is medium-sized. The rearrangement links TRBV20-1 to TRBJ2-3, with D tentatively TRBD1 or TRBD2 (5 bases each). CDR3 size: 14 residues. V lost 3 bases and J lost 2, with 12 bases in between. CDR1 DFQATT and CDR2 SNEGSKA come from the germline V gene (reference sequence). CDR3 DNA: TGCAGTGCTAGTACGGGGCTAACCACAGATACGCAGTATTTT. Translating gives CSASTGLTTDTQYF.

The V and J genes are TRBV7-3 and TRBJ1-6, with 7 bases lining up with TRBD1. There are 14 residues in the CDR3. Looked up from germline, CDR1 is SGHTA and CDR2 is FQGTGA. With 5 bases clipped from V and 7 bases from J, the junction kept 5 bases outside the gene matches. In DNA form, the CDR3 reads TGTGCCAGCAGCCCGGGACAGACCAATTCACCCCTCCACTTT. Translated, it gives CASSPGQTNSPLHF.

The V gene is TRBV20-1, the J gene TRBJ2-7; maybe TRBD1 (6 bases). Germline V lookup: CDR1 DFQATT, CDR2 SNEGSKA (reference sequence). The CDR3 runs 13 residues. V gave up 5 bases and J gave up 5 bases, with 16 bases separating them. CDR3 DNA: TGCAGTGCTCTCCAGGACAGTAAGCACGAGCAGTACTTC. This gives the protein CSALQDSKHEQYF.

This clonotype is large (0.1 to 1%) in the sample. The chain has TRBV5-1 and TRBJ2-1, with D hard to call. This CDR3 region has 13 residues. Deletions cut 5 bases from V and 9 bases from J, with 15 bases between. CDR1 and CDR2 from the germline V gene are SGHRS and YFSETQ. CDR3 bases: TGCGCCAGCAGTCGCGCGACGTCCACTGAGCAGTTCTTC. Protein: CASSRATSTEQFF. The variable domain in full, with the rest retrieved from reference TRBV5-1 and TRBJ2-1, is KAGVTQTPRYLIKTRGQQVTLSCSPISGHRSVSWYQQTPGQGLQFLFEYFSETQRNKGNFPGRFSGRQFSNSRSEMNVSTLELGDSALYLCASSRATSTEQFFGPGTRLTVL.

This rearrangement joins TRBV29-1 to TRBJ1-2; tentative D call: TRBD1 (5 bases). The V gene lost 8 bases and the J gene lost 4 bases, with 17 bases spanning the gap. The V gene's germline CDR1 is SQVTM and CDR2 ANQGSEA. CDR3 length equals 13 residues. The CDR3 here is CSFLTDGGYGYTF. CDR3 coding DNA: TGCAGCTTCCTGACAGACGGTGGCTATGGCTACACCTTC.

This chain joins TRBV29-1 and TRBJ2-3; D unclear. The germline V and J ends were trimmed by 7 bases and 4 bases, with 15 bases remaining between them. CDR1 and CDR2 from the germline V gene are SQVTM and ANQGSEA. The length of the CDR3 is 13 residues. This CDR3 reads CSAGHSSADTQYF. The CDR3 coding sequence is TGCAGCGCCGGGCACTCTTCGGCAGATACGCAGTATTTT.

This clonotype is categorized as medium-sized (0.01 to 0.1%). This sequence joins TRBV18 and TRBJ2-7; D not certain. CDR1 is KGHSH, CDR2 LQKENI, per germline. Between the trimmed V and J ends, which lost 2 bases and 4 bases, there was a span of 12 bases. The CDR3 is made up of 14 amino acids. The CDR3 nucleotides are TGTGCCAGCTCACCAGATCGTTTACAGTACGAGCAGTACTTC. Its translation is CASSPDRLQYEQYF.

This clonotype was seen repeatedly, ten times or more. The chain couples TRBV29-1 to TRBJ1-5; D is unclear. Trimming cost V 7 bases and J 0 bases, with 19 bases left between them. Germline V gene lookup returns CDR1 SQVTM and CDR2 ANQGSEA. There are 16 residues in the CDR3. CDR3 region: CSAVLSRSDSNQPQHF. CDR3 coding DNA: TGCAGCGCTGTCTTGAGTCGGAGCGATAGCAATCAGCCCCAGCATTTT. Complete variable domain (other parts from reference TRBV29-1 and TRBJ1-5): SAVISQKPSRDICQRGTSLTIQCQVDSQVTMMFWYRQQPGQSLTLIATANQGSEATYESGFVIDKFPISRPNLTFSTLTVSNMSPEDSSIYLCSAVLSRSDSNQPQHFGDGTRLSIL.